Following are 6 T cell receptor beta chains from one sample sequenced in a study of tumor-infiltrating lymphocytes in primary liver carcinoma. Taking roughly 20-34 mg of unsorted bulk tissue, the authors co-extracted RNA and DNA. TCR beta cDNA was prepared out of roughly 0.5 ug total RNA by means of a constant-region primer. Three nested multiplex PCR rounds, a slightly modified ARM-PCR method, built the TCR beta libraries. Researchers ran the first two PCR rounds for roughly 10 cycles each with TRBV1-TRBV30 forward primers and a C-beta reverse primer. TCRdb ran MiXCR on the multiplex PCR reads and lists one entry per CDR3 protein. This sample carries just under 95,000 distinct CDR3 sequences, about 73% of them seen once, and the ten largest clones take approximately 30%. Material: tumor-adjacent normal liver tissue. The receptors stem from a man between 35 and 55 years old with primary liver carcinoma and hepatitis B virus infection.

A word on this clonotype: Compared with germline, one end of the junction differs, possibly owing to a read error. This sequence joins TRBV7-2 and TRBJ2-7; no reliable D call. There are 15 residues in the CDR3. The germline V gene encodes CDR1 SGHTA and CDR2 FQGNSA. CDR3 DNA: TGTGCCGGCAGCTTAGTTGAGAGTTCTCTCTACGAGCAGTACTTC. Protein product: CAGSLVESSLYEQYF.

The chain links TRBV9 to TRBJ2-5, with 13 nucleotides matching TRBD2. Germline V gives CDR1 SGDLS, CDR2 YYNGEE. This CDR3 region has 15 residues. V lost 2 bases to trimming and J lost 4 bases; unmatched junction nucleotides: 2. CDR3: CASSVGLAGVETQYF. The CDR3 DNA reads TGTGCCAGCAGCGTCGGACTAGCGGGAGTAGAGACCCAGTACTTC.

Concerning this clonotype itself: It may be a read error: a sequence one base away is much more abundant. The V call is TRBV13, the J call TRBJ2-5, with 8 bases identical to TRBD2. The CDR3 runs to 15 residues. Germline lookup yields CDR1 PRHDT and CDR2 FYEKMQ (reference sequence). In DNA form, the CDR3 reads TGTGCCGGCAGCTTTTTGCGGGAGGCCCAAGAGACCCAGTACTTC. It yields the protein CAGSFLREAQETQYF.

This clonotype has a count of ten or more. CDR3 protein: CASNLAGDTTDTQYF. The CDR3 coding sequence is TGTGCCAGCAATCTGGCGGGAGATACTACAGATACGCAGTATTTT. The chain employs TRBV6-5 and TRBJ2-3, with 7 bases aligning to TRBD2. Trimming removed 7 bases from V and 3 bases from J; junction bases left unmatched: 10. CDR3 length: 15 residues. Germline V gene lookup returns CDR1 MNHEY and CDR2 SVGAGI.

The rearrangement uses TRBV11-2 and TRBJ2-3; D is unclear. The CDR3 is 13 residues long. CDR1 is SGHAT and CDR2 is FQNNGV in the germline V gene. Trimming took off 3 bases at V and 5 bases at J, with 9 bases between the two ends. CDR3 bases: TGTGCCAGCAGCTTCCATAGTATAGATACGCAGTATTTT. This codes for CASSFHSIDTQYF. The full variable domain, with the rest looked up from reference TRBV11-2 and TRBJ2-3, is EAGVAQSPRYKIIEKRQSVAFWCNPISGHATLYWYQQILGQGPKLLIQFQNNGVVDDSQLPKDRFSAERLKGVDSTLKIQPAKLEDSAVYLCASSFHSIDTQYFGPGTRLTVL.

Many counts were recorded for this clonotype. The CDR3 region is CASSQPRSGQSYEQYF. In DNA form, the CDR3 reads TGCGCCAGCAGCCAACCTAGGTCGGGACAGTCCTACGAGCAGTACTTC. The rearrangement uses TRBV4-1 and TRBJ2-7; TRBD1 aligns across 7 bases. The CDR3 extends over 16 amino acids. Germline assignment: CDR1 MGHRA and CDR2 YSYEKL. V lost 2 bases to trimming and J lost 1 base; unmatched junction nucleotides: 8.